This T cell receptor (beta chain) stems from a study of cytomegalovirus exposure and HLA in healthy donors. Study background: Early released data had about 85 million unique TCRs, all coming from HLA-typed donors.

13 Jbeta primers and 60 Vbeta primers were used for the PCR. Profiled with immunoSEQ multiplex PCR; TCRdb holds only in-frame clones, not every one. The data contain tens of thousands of clones, around 78% of them singletons. For this clone: Its antigen is undetermined.

Points from the study as a whole: Segments of the TCR beta V type were, in most cases, productive about 87% or about 30% of the time in an earlier analysis. It was 164 TCR beta chains that were listed as cytomegalovirus-associated.

Losses at the gene ends were 2 bases for V and 2 bases for J; bases not matched to a gene: 7. Germline CDR1 is SGHRS and CDR2 is YFSETQ. This CDR3 has 18 amino acids. The sample was PBMCs. This chain uses TRBV5-1 with TRBJ2-3; 14 bases agree with TRBD2. This clonotype originated in a male donor in good health and CMV-seropositive. The CDR3 region is CASSFGTSGRGNTDTQYF. The CDR3 DNA sequence: TGCGCCAGCAGCTTCGGGACTAGCGGGAGAGGGAACACAGATACGCAGTATTTT.